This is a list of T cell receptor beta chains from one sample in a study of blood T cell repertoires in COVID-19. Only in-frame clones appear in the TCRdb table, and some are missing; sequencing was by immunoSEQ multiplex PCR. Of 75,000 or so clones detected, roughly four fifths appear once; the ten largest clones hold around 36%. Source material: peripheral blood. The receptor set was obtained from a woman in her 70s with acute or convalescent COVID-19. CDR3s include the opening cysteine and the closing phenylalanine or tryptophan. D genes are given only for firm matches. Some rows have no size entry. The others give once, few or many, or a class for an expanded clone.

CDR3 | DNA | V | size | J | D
CASSAGDWQPQHF | TGTGCCAGCAGCGCCGGGGATTGGCAGCCCCAGCATTTT | TRBV7-2 | . | TRBJ1-5 | .
CAIPRDNYGYTF | TGTGCCATCCCCAGGGATAACTATGGCTACACCTTC | TRBV10-3 | . | TRBJ1-2 | .
CASRETIKETQYF | TGCGCCAGCAGGGAGACTATTAAAGAGACCCAGTACTTC | TRBV5-1 | . | TRBJ2-5 | .
CASSPRSTESSGNTIYF | TGTGCCAGCTCACCACGGTCAACGGAGAGCTCTGGAAACACCATATATTTT | TRBV18 | . | TRBJ1-3 | .
CASSQDWQGEAFF | TGTGCCAGCAGCCAAGATTGGCAGGGTGAAGCTTTCTTT | TRBV3-1/TRBV3-2 | few | TRBJ1-1 | .
CASSLSGAPGYTF | TGTGCCAGCAGTTTATCAGGGGCTCCGGGCTACACCTTC | TRBV12-3/TRBV12-4 | few | TRBJ1-2 | .
CAISGFQGRAGNTIYF | TGTGCCATCAGTGGATTTCAGGGAAGAGCTGGAAACACCATATATTTT | TRBV10-3 | . | TRBJ1-3 | .
CASSAGSEQYF | TGTGCCAGCAGTGCTGGGAGCGAGCAGTACTTC | TRBV2 | many | TRBJ2-7 | .
CASSLTVSGNEQFF | TGTGCCAGCAGCCTAACCGTTTCCGGCAATGAGCAGTTCTTC | TRBV7-9 | . | TRBJ2-1 | .
CASREAGAGNTIYF | TGTGCCAGCAGGGAGGCAGGGGCTGGAAACACCATATATTTT | TRBV2 | . | TRBJ1-3 | .
CASSKGAGLAGGRETQYF | TGCGCCAGCAGTAAGGGGGCCGGACTAGCGGGAGGCAGGGAGACCCAGTACTTC | TRBV10-1 | few | TRBJ2-5 | TRBD2
CASTLRGVFNEKLFF | TGTGCCAGTACCCTGCGGGGTGTTTTTAATGAAAAACTGTTTTTT | TRBV19 | . | TRBJ1-4 | .
CASSRDSPGEQYF | TGTGCCAGCTCCCGGGACAGTCCGGGCGAGCAGTACTTC | TRBV11-1 | few | TRBJ2-7 | TRBD1
CASSQGTRLVAGSSKNIQYF | TGCGCCAGCAGCCAAGGGACCAGATTGGTAGCGGGATCATCCAAAAACATTCAGTACTTC | TRBV4-1 | . | TRBJ2-4 | TRBD2
CASSLEGTAISYEQYF | TGTGCCAGCAGCTTAGAGGGGACAGCTATCTCCTACGAGCAGTACTTC | TRBV7-8 | . | TRBJ2-7 | TRBD1
CACRGLAQETQYF | TGTGCCTGTCGGGGTTTGGCACAAGAGACCCAGTACTTC | TRBV30 | . | TRBJ2-5 | .
CASSLRGLRETQYF | TGTGCCAGCAGCCTCAGGGGATTGAGAGAGACCCAGTACTTC | TRBV6-5 | . | TRBJ2-5 | .
CASSQEQRFKNIQYF | TGCGCCAGCAGCCAGGAGCAACGGTTCAAAAACATTCAGTACTTC | TRBV4-1 | . | TRBJ2-4 | .
CAWSPGLGATDTQYF | TGTGCCTGGTCGCCGGGACTAGGGGCCACAGATACGCAGTATTTT | TRBV30 | . | TRBJ2-3 | TRBD2
CASRRDRAGTIYF | TGTGCCAGCAGGAGAGACAGGGCCGGGACCATATATTTT | TRBV6-6 | many | TRBJ1-3 | TRBD1
CASSITPLNTEAFF | TGTGCCAGTAGTATAACTCCGCTGAACACTGAAGCTTTCTTT | TRBV19 | . | TRBJ1-1 | .
CASSQDLRGPAIYF | TGTGCCAGCAGCCAAGATTTGCGGGGACCGGCGATATATTTT | TRBV3-1/TRBV3-2 | . | TRBJ1-3 | .
CASSERTSGSATQYF | TGTGCCAGCAGTGAAAGGACTAGCGGGAGTGCGACGCAGTATTTT | TRBV2 | . | TRBJ2-3 | TRBD2
CASSPFPSGSSYNEQFF | TGTGCCAGCTCACCTTTTCCTAGCGGGAGCTCCTACAATGAGCAGTTCTTC | TRBV18 | . | TRBJ2-1 | TRBD2
CASSPIGDNEQFF | TGTGCCAGCAGCCCGATAGGGGACAATGAGCAGTTCTTC | TRBV7-3 | . | TRBJ2-1 | .